The 30 T cell receptor beta chains below all came from one sample that was sequenced in a study of shared clonotypes between healthy human individuals (dated by TCRdb to 2018 to 2021). The receptor library was made with the immunoSEQ multiplex PCR assay. TCRdb took this table from immuneACCESS and kept in-frame rearrangements with V and J called. Such tables lack part of the clones; where checked against another copy, unresolved V genes explain under half of the gap, and the rest is unexplained. The sample data list hundreds of thousands of clones, and around 75% of these were observed just once. Of the sample, approximately 13% falls within the top ten clones. The source material was PBMCs. Receptor source: a woman aged 40 to 49 in good health. Some clones in this sample may be carry-over from other donors' samples.

This clone was seen a few times. The gene calls are TRBV5-4 and TRBJ2-5; D remains ambiguous. Germline V lookup: CDR1 SGHNT, CDR2 YYREEE (reference sequence). Trimming took off 0 bases at V and 7 bases at J, with 7 bases between the two ends. The CDR3 consists of 12 residues. The CDR3 region has the DNA TGTGCCAGCAGCTTGGTGTTGGGGACCCAGTACTTC. This sequence encodes CASSLVLGTQYF.

The chain joins TRBV7-3 to TRBJ2-5; a weak D match, TRBD2 (6 bases). The closer fit of TRBJ2-7 to the DNA end suggests the J call may be wrong. CDR3 size: 13 residues. Germline assignment: CDR1 SGHTA and CDR2 FQGTGA. CDR3 in DNA: TGTGCCAGCAGCTCTAGCGCTTCCTACGAGCAGTACTTC. Amino acid sequence: CASSSSASYEQYF.

The rearrangement uses TRBV27 and TRBJ2-1, with D possibly being TRBD1 (5 bases). V shed 0 bases and J shed 6 bases, with 15 bases lying between them. The CDR3 contains 16 residues. Germline loops: CDR1 MNHEY, CDR2 SMNVEV (reference sequence). In DNA, the CDR3 is TGTGCCAGCAGTTTATCCTCAAGAAATAGGGGCAATGAGCAGTTCTTC. Translated: CASSLSSRNRGNEQFF.

This chain connects TRBV4-1 to TRBJ1-1, with D unresolved. The CDR3 contains 14 residues. In germline, CDR1 is MGHRA, CDR2 YSYEKL. V lost 4 bases, J lost 1 base, and 10 bases lay in between. This CDR3 reads CASSLFPRNTEAFF. The CDR3 DNA sequence: TGCGCCAGCAGCCTTTTTCCCCGGAACACTGAAGCTTTCTTT.

The gene calls are TRBV7-6 and TRBJ2-4; D not resolved. V was cut by 1 base and J by 10 bases, with 14 bases left in between. This CDR3 comprises 14 residues. Looked up from germline, CDR1 is SGHVS and CDR2 is FNYEAQ. In nucleotides, the CDR3 is TGTGCCAGCAGCTTAGGGACCGCGAATGGGATTCAGTACTTC. Its protein is CASSLGTANGIQYF.

The gene calls are TRBV27 and TRBJ2-5, with 8 bases lining up with TRBD2. The CDR3 contains 15 residues. Germline CDR1 MNHEY, CDR2 SMNVEV (reference sequence). Trimming took 6 bases from V and 4 from J; bases not matched to a gene: 10. The CDR3 is CASSPEASGRETQYF. The CDR3 DNA follows: TGTGCCAGCAGCCCAGAGGCGAGCGGGAGAGAGACCCAGTACTTC.

The chain has TRBV19 and TRBJ2-7; TRBD1 matches 9 bases. Germline CDR1 reads LNHDA; CDR2 reads SQIVND (reference sequence). This CDR3 has 16 residues. The ends lost 5 bases at V and 1 base at J; junction bases unmatched: 9. CDR3 sequence: CASSSETGTGSYEQYF. The CDR3 DNA sequence: TGTGCCAGTAGTTCAGAGACCGGGACAGGGTCCTACGAGCAGTACTTC.

The chain is built from TRBV5-1 and TRBJ1-6, with 10 bases aligning to TRBD1. Germline lookup yields CDR1 SGHRS and CDR2 YFSETQ. After removal of 4 bases from V and 5 bases from J, the junction contained 6 bases not matched to a gene. The CDR3 is made up of 16 amino acids. The CDR3 DNA follows: TGCGCCAGCAGCGCAGGGACAGGGGCGGATAATTCACCCCTCCACTTT. Residues: CASSAGTGADNSPLHF.

This clone was observed once. In the same sample, other DNA sequences code for this CDR3. The CDR3 nucleotides are TGCGCCAGCAGCTTGGAGGGGGGCTCTGGAAACACCATATATTTT. Translated: CASSLEGGSGNTIYF. The chain is built from TRBV5-1 and TRBJ1-3; D may be TRBD1 (6 bases). Trimming took off 0 bases at V and 0 bases at J, with 7 bases between the two ends. The germline V gene encodes CDR1 SGHRS and CDR2 YFSETQ. This CDR3 region has 15 residues.

The rearrangement joins TRBV19 to TRBJ1-3, with 8 bases aligning to TRBD1. Germline-derived CDR1 and CDR2 are LNHDA and SQIVND (reference sequence). The length of the CDR3 is 16 residues. V lost 7 bases, J lost 7 bases, and 15 bases stayed unmatched. This CDR3 reads CASTRTGNLVRNTIYF. The CDR3 DNA sequence: TGTGCCAGTACCCGGACAGGGAACTTGGTTCGGAACACCATATATTTT.

This clone was recorded once. The gene calls are TRBV10-3 and TRBJ2-5, with a weak D call TRBD1 (5 bases). The germline CDR1 and CDR2 sequences are ENHRY and SYGVKD. The CDR3 runs to 15 residues. V lost 3 bases and J 1 base, leaving 12 bases between the germline ends. The CDR3 coding sequence is TGTGCCATCAGTGAAGGGGCAGACTCCCAAGAGACCCAGTACTTC. As protein: CAISEGADSQETQYF.

The chain joins TRBV28 to TRBJ2-3, with 9 bases fitting TRBD1. Trimming at V came to 4 bases and at J to 2 bases, leaving 4 bases not matched to a gene. The CDR3 is made up of 15 amino acids. The germline V gene has CDR1 MDHEN and CDR2 SYDVKM. Here the CDR3 reads CASSSGQGITDTQYF. CDR3 DNA sequence: TGTGCCAGCAGTTCGGGACAGGGAATCACAGATACGCAGTATTTT.

The chain employs TRBV11-2 and TRBJ2-1; tentative D call: TRBD2 (5 bases). Germline CDR1 SGHAT, CDR2 FQNNGV. Trimming left V 5 bases short and J 0 bases short, with 11 bases between. The CDR3 extends over 15 amino acids. The CDR3: CASSRTLSSYNEQFF. CDR3 bases: TGTGCCAGCAGCCGGACTCTGAGCTCCTACAATGAGCAGTTCTTC.

This sequence joins TRBV9 and TRBJ2-7; D might be TRBD1 or TRBD2, each matching 5 bases. Germline CDR1 and CDR2: SGDLS and YYNGEE. The CDR3 spans 15 residues. Trimming took 4 bases from V and 3 from J, leaving 17 bases between them. CDR3 bases: TGTGCCAGCAGCACGGACGGGGCGAATCTCTACGAGCAGTACTTC. Its protein product is CASSTDGANLYEQYF.

This clone is a singleton in its sample. The V call is TRBV29-1, the J call TRBJ2-1, with D unclear. The CDR3 runs to 12 residues. The germline V gene encodes CDR1 SQVTM and CDR2 ANQGSEA. V shed 4 bases and J shed 0 bases, with 4 bases lying between them. The CDR3, as DNA: TGCAGCGTTGTTGTCTCCTACAATGAGCAGTTCTTC. Protein sequence: CSVVVSYNEQFF.

The gene calls are TRBV29-1 and TRBJ2-7; possibly TRBD2 for D (5 bases). CDR1 and CDR2 (germline): SQVTM, ANQGSEA. Trimming pared 0 bases from V and 6 bases from J, leaving 21 bases between. The CDR3 is 16 amino acids. The CDR3 nucleotides are TGCAGCGTTGAAGATCGCCTGGGAGCCCGTCCTGCCGAGCAGTACTTC. As protein: CSVEDRLGARPAEQYF.

This clone has just a few counts. CDR3 coding DNA: TGTGCCAGCAGCTCCGGACTAAGCGGGAGGGCCTCAGATACGCAGTATTTT. Its translation: CASSSGLSGRASDTQYF. The chain combines TRBV7-8 with TRBJ2-3; 10 nucleotides align to TRBD2. Germline CDR1 is SGHVS and CDR2 is FQNEAQ. The CDR3 has 17 amino acids. J gave up 4 bases and V 4 bases, and 11 bases lay outside the gene matches.

This chain uses TRBV4-1 with TRBJ1-4; TRBD1 agrees at 10 bases. The CDR3 is 19 amino acids. Germline trimming cut 5 bases from V and 0 bases from J; bases unmatched to any gene: 12. CDR1 is MGHRA and CDR2 is YSYEKL in the germline V gene. CDR3 in DNA: TGCGCCAGCAGCTTTGGACAGGGGGGTTTCAAAGCAACTAATGAAAAACTGTTTTTT. Translating gives CASSFGQGGFKATNEKLFF.

This clone has only one observation. The chain links TRBV7-9 to TRBJ2-5; 12 bases align to TRBD2. The J call may be wrong; the DNA end is better matched by TRBJ2-7. The germline V gene encodes CDR1 SEHNR and CDR2 FQNEAQ (reference sequence). This CDR3 region has 17 residues. The CDR3 spells CASSFPTSGSLLDEQYF. Written as DNA, the CDR3 is TGTGCCAGCAGCTTCCCGACTAGCGGGAGCCTACTGGACGAGCAGTACTTC.

This chain connects TRBV14 to TRBJ2-5, with 7 bases matching TRBD1. The V gene end was trimmed by 5 bases and the J gene end by 1 base; junction bases not matched to a gene: 10. Germline-derived CDR1 and CDR2 are SGHDN and FVKESK. This CDR3 is 16 amino acids long. The CDR3 sequence: CASSSPGWDSQETQYF. Here the CDR3 DNA reads TGTGCCAGCAGCTCCCCCGGCTGGGACAGCCAAGAGACCCAGTACTTC.

The V gene is TRBV28, the J gene TRBJ2-6; D unresolved. Germline V gene data show CDR1 as MDHEN and CDR2 as SYDVKM. The CDR3 loop spans 15 amino acids. V lost 3 bases and J lost 0, with 6 bases in between. This CDR3 is CASSFYSSGANVLTF. The DNA for the CDR3 is TGTGCCAGCAGTTTTTACAGCTCTGGGGCCAACGTCCTGACTTTC. The variable domain in full, with the rest retrieved from reference TRBV28 and TRBJ2-6, is DVKVTQSSRYLVKRTGEKVFLECVQDMDHENMFWYRQDPGLGLRLIYFSYDVKMKEKGDIPEGYSVSREKKERFSLILESASTNQTSMYLCASSFYSSGANVLTFGAGSRLTVL.

The chain links TRBV2 to TRBJ2-5; 14 bases map to TRBD2. Germline V lookup: CDR1 SNHLY, CDR2 FYNNEI. The CDR3 length is 15 residues. With V trimmed by 4 bases and J by 7 bases, 5 bases remained unmatched. The CDR3 sequence: CASSGLAGGGVTQYF. The CDR3 DNA sequence: TGTGCCAGCAGTGGACTAGCGGGAGGGGGTGTGACCCAGTACTTC.

CDR3 nucleotide sequence: TGTGCCAGCAGCACCGGACTAGCGGGAGGGGGGCTGTTCTTC. It translates to CASSTGLAGGGLFF. V usage is TRBV7-3 and J usage is TRBJ2-1, with 15 bases aligning to TRBD2. The V gene's germline CDR1 is SGHTA and CDR2 FQGTGA. CDR3 size: 14 residues. V lost 5 bases to trimming and J lost 15 bases; unmatched junction nucleotides: 8.

This chain uses TRBV11-3 with TRBJ2-7; D perhaps matches TRBD2 (6 bases). The germline V gene has CDR1 SGHNT and CDR2 YENEEA. V dropped 1 base and J dropped 3 bases, with 22 bases sitting between them. CDR3 length: 18 amino acids. The CDR3 DNA reads TGTGCCAGCAGCTTAGTGGGGGGAAGGGCCCAGAGAAACTACGAGCAGTACTTC. Its protein product is CASSLVGGRAQRNYEQYF.

The DNA for the CDR3 is TGTGCCAGTAGTGTGACTGCGGGGGGTGAGCAGTTCTTC. Translating gives CASSVTAGGEQFF. The chain links TRBV19 to TRBJ2-1; 8 bases line up with TRBD2. The germline V gene has CDR1 LNHDA and CDR2 SQIVND (reference sequence). The CDR3 totals 13 residues. Trimming took 5 bases from V and 9 from J; bases not matched to a gene: 6.

J is TRBJ2-7 and V is TRBV30; TRBD2 matches at 8 bases. The CDR3 totals 17 residues. J was trimmed by 9 bases and V by 3 bases; bases with no gene match: 22. Germline V gene lookup returns CDR1 GTSNPN and CDR2 SVGIG (reference sequence). CDR3 amino acids: CAWRLGLAGGSYERQYF. CDR3 bases: TGTGCCTGGAGATTAGGCCTAGCGGGCGGGTCCTACGAGAGGCAGTACTTC.

This clone was seen more than once but under ten times. The chain uses TRBV6-4 and TRBJ2-7; perhaps TRBD1 as D (5 bases). The CDR3 runs to 15 residues. V dropped 3 bases and J dropped 1 base, with 13 bases sitting between them. In germline, CDR1 is MRHNA, CDR2 SNTAGT. The CDR3 nucleotides are TGTGCCAGCAGTGAGGGGCAGGGTGGATCCTACGAGCAGTACTTC. Its translation: CASSEGQGGSYEQYF.

This chain links TRBV4-3 with TRBJ1-6; 10 bases are a match to TRBD1. Germline assignment: CDR1 LGHNA and CDR2 YSLEER. The CDR3 is made up of 19 amino acids. V lost 0 bases and J lost 7; bases outside the gene matches: 12. The DNA of the CDR3 is TGCGCCAGCAGCCAAGAACCACCCGGGACAGGGGCTCCAAATTCACCCCTCCACTTT. It yields the protein CASSQEPPGTGAPNSPLHF.

This chain uses TRBV29-1 with TRBJ2-5, with no clear D. The CDR3 is made up of 11 amino acids. The germline CDR1 and CDR2 sequences are SQVTM and ANQGSEA. Trimming cost V 2 bases and J 5 bases, with 6 bases left between them. The CDR3 nucleotides are TGCAGCGTTGAACCCGGTGAGACCCAGTACTTC. Translated: CSVEPGETQYF.

V usage is TRBV18 and J usage is TRBJ2-7; D possibly uses TRBD1 or TRBD2 (5 bases each). The V and J ends lost 4 bases and 3 bases respectively, with 16 bases between them. The CDR3 totals 15 residues. The germline V gene encodes CDR1 KGHSH and CDR2 LQKENI. In DNA form, the CDR3 reads TGTGCCAGCTCACTAGGGACCGCGGACCTCTACGAGCAGTACTTC. Amino acid sequence: CASSLGTADLYEQYF.